Below, 8 T cell receptor beta chains from the same sample are listed, as sequenced in a study of blood T cells in healthy people across ages. For the second PCR, which ran for about 7 to 11 cycles, a sample-barcoded 5' primer and a J-beta primer mix were used. One entry per CDR3 protein, called by TCRdb with MiXCR from the 5' RACE reads. The sample includes around 800,000 distinct CDR3 sequences, approximately 24% of them seen just once. These sequences were also reported in another study, on T cells of mothers and their children.

Sequencing was carried out using blood. These TCRs come from a boy younger than 18 in good health.

V and J are TRBV27 and TRBJ1-1; no clear D gene. The CDR3 runs to 13 residues. V was trimmed by 8 bases and J by 3 bases, leaving 13 bases between them. Germline V gene data show CDR1 as MNHEY and CDR2 as SMNVEV (reference sequence). Here the CDR3 DNA reads TGTGCCAGCGGAAGACGCGGGGACACTGAAGCTTTCTTT. It yields the protein CASGRRGDTEAFF.

The chain combines TRBV6-5 with TRBJ2-7; 7 nucleotides line up with TRBD1. This CDR3 region has 13 residues. Germline V gives CDR1 MNHEY, CDR2 SVGAGI. The V segment lost 6 bases and the J segment 2 bases; nucleotides outside the gene matches: 4. The chain's CDR3 is CASSDRATYEQYF. The CDR3 DNA is TGTGCCAGCAGCGACAGGGCAACCTACGAGCAGTACTTC.

This clonotype appeared a few times. The rearrangement joins TRBV27 to TRBJ1-5, with no clear D. V was clipped by 4 bases and J by 1 base, with 8 bases between them. The CDR3 contains 14 residues. CDR1 is MNHEY, CDR2 SMNVEV, per germline (reference sequence). CDR3 DNA sequence: TGTGCCAGCAGTTCCCCGACAAGCAATCAGCCCCAGCATTTT. It codes for CASSSPTSNQPQHF.

In its sample, this clonotype was seen once. The chain couples TRBV27 to TRBJ2-7; tentatively, D is TRBD1 or TRBD2 (5 bases each). V lost 2 bases to trimming and J lost 7 bases, with 12 bases between them. CDR1 is MNHEY and CDR2 is SMNVEV in the germline V gene (reference sequence). The CDR3 sequence is 13 residues long. CDR3 DNA: TGTGCCAGCAGTTTAAAGGGAGAGGGGGAGCAGTACTTC. Translation gives CASSLKGEGEQYF.

The table lists this clonotype with a few counts. The genes are TRBV14 and TRBJ1-6, with 7 bases aligning to TRBD1. The CDR3 sequence is 13 residues long. Germline V gene lookup returns CDR1 SGHDN and CDR2 FVKESK. Trimming at V came to 5 bases and at J to 9 bases, leaving 4 bases not matched to a gene. The CDR3 reads CASSKDRSSPLHF. CDR3 coding DNA: TGTGCCAGCAGCAAGGACAGGAGTTCACCCCTCCACTTT.

This clonotype was found a few times. The genes are TRBV29-1 and TRBJ2-5; D call uncertain. The DNA end is a closer match to TRBJ2-1, so the J assignment may be wrong. Per the germline V gene, CDR1 is SQVTM and CDR2 is ANQGSEA. The CDR3 runs to 10 residues. The chain's CDR3 is CSAAYNEQFF. Here the CDR3 DNA reads TGCAGCGCCGCTTACAATGAGCAGTTCTTC.

The chain links TRBV27 to TRBJ2-7; possibly TRBD1 for D (6 bases). The V end lost 6 bases, the J end lost 3 bases, and 15 bases lay between the germline ends. Germline values: CDR1 MNHEY, CDR2 SMNVEV (reference sequence). The CDR3 length is 14 residues. The CDR3: CASSLGPQGYEQYF. The CDR3 DNA sequence: TGTGCCAGCAGCCTTGGCCCACAGGGCTACGAGCAGTACTTC.

The J gene is TRBJ2-5, the V gene TRBV6-5, with 7 bases that match TRBD1. The J segment lost 4 bases and the V segment lost 5 bases, leaving 10 bases of the junction unmatched. Germline CDR1 and CDR2: MNHEY and SVGAGI. CDR3 size: 15 residues. CDR3 region: CASSQDRTLRETQYF. CDR3 sequence (DNA): TGTGCCAGCAGTCAGGACAGGACGCTGAGAGAGACCCAGTACTTC.